This T cell receptor beta chain came from a study of neurological immune-mediated disorders (dated by TCRdb to about 2019). Broadly, across the study: Among the approximately 35 multiple sclerosis patients, around 31 had relapsing-remitting MS and 3 had secondary progressive MS. The cohort included 60 to 75 subjects: approximately 14 with HAM/TSP, around 35 with multiple sclerosis, and 20 healthy controls. Using UMI-based sequencing, the study compared peripheral blood TCR-beta repertoires from patients with HTLV-I-associated myelopathy (HAM/TSP), patients with multiple sclerosis, and healthy controls. The roughly 110 TCR-beta libraries included longitudinal samples, technical triplicates and paired sorted CD4+ and CD8+ T-cell subsets alongside PBMC samples.

Libraries from unsorted PBMCs were made from 2 million PBMCs kept in RNAlater at -80 degrees C until RNA extraction. Multiple sclerosis patients were enrolled in a US clinical protocol evaluating disease progression by magnetic resonance imaging. Peripheral blood was subjected to Ficoll-Hypaque density gradient centrifugation to isolate PBMCs, which were then cryopreserved in liquid nitrogen. cDNA synthesis used template-switch 5'RACE with a primer carrying a 10-nucleotide random unique molecular identifier tagging each TCR transcript. Over 180 million TCR-beta sequences, covering 15-18 subjects, were produced in each sequencing run. The RNeasy kit was used for extraction of total RNA. The KAPA Real-time Library Amplification kit was used to amplify TCR-beta VDJ regions with primers targeting the TCR constant region and the 5'RACE anchor. A first PCR added sample indexes and Illumina adaptors, after which a second PCR increased the library yield. The roughly 650 bp TCR product was size-selected on a 2% E-gel SizeSelection system after Ampure bead purification. Before pooling, library quality was assessed on a Bioanalyzer, concentration was determined with Qubit, and library quantification was performed with the Kapa Library Quantification kit. Paired-end 2 x 150 bp sequencing of the libraries was performed on an Illumina HiSeq 2500. To increase sequence diversity, 25-30% phiX was spiked into each library pool. Under the source paper's analysis protocol: The UMI-based MiGEC pipeline processed quality-filtered reads and removed over 90% of raw TCR sequences during error correction. VDJ genes were aligned to IMGT germline references, and each clonotype was defined by a unique CDR3 amino acid sequence together with V-J genes. VDJtools evaluated clonal expansion, Shannon diversity and CDR3 relatedness (CalcPairwiseDistances, ClusterSamples); CLCbio workbench built phylogenetic trees. Using coefficient-of-variation modelling across technical triplicates, the study counted a clone as expanded if it had at least 8 unique UMIs. In-frame beta chains were kept once TCRdb had trimmed the public reads at Q25 with fastp and called clones with MiXCR. Each CDR3 protein appears once, grouped with its most common genes and DNA. In this record, the V and J calls reflect TCRdb's handling and not the investigators' own analysis. This sample comprises some 66,000 distinct CDR3 sequences, around 3.3% of them detected only once. The ten largest make up around 3.6% of the sample.

This clonotype was counted at least ten times. Its recognized antigen is unknown. Base quality data are lacking; no much larger clone is found one base away. CDR1 ENHRY and CDR2 SYGVKD are derived from the germline V gene. The CDR3 numbers 14 residues from cysteine through phenylalanine. The CDR3 DNA has 42 bases and is translated from base 1. At the junction V is shortened by 3 bases and J by 6 bases, with 14 bases in between. Paper-wide results and their limitations: TCR clonal expansion was highest in HAM/TSP patients and lowest in MS patients, with MS patients falling below even healthy controls. Repertoires from 18 of 34 MS patients were grouped by phylogenetic analysis into a cluster of related CDR3 sequences, suggesting a possible repertoire-level signature. No association of the MS cluster with clinical or MRI features was observed, and the need for larger cohorts was stated by the authors. No identical CDR3 amino acid sequences were found to be shared among expanded clones across subjects, suggesting that TCR-beta repertoires were private in all groups.

The receptor was isolated from a man in his forties with multiple sclerosis. The receptor chain draws on TRBV10-3 and TRBJ1-2; the D gene is not confidently resolved. The specimen sequenced was PBMCs. The nucleotides are TGTGCCATCAGTGACTTGGCGGGTGAAGATGGCTACACCTTC. Translated, it reads CAISDLAGEDGYTF.